One sample yielded the 32 T cell receptor beta chains listed below, sequenced in a study of cytomegalovirus exposure and HLA in healthy donors. With 60 Vbeta and 13 Jbeta primers, the PCR was carried out. TCRdb's copy holds only in-frame clones and misses some; the assay was immunoSEQ multiplex PCR. Among approximately 170,000 clones listed, roughly 79% were seen once. The source material was PBMCs. These receptors originate from a man aged 35-49 years in good health and CMV-seronegative.

The chain carries TRBV11-3 and TRBJ2-2; D possibly corresponds to TRBD1 (6 bases). CDR1 is SGHNT, CDR2 YENEEA, per germline. Trimming left V 5 bases short and J 3 bases short, with 16 bases between. The CDR3 is 16 residues long. The CDR3 here is CASSRDPRGYTGELFF. The CDR3 DNA reads TGTGCCAGCAGCCGTGACCCCAGGGGTTACACCGGGGAGCTGTTTTTT.

This clone has just a few counts. The chain is built from TRBV27 and TRBJ1-1; possibly TRBD1 for D (6 bases). In germline, CDR1 is MNHEY, CDR2 SMNVEV (reference sequence). V was clipped by 6 bases and J by 7 bases, with 18 bases between them. The length of the CDR3 is 14 residues. CDR3 region: CASRTAWGLSEAFF. The CDR3, as DNA: TGTGCCAGCAGAACCGCCTGGGGGCTGAGTGAAGCTTTCTTT.

V gene TRBV7-9 combines with J gene TRBJ2-5; TRBD1 is a possible D gene (6 bases). The V gene lost 5 bases and the J gene lost 4 bases, with 20 bases spanning the gap. The germline V gene encodes CDR1 SEHNR and CDR2 FQNEAQ (reference sequence). This CDR3 comprises 16 residues. The CDR3, as DNA: TGTGCCAGCAGCCCGGTAGGGGGATCGGCCCGAGAGACCCAGTACTTC. Translation gives CASSPVGGSARETQYF.

DNA for the CDR3: TGCGCCAGCAGCGTGACAGGATTGCCCTCCTACGAGCAGTACGTC. Its protein product is CASSVTGLPSYEQYV. V gene TRBV5-1 combines with J gene TRBJ2-7, with D possibly being TRBD1 (6 bases). V gave up 4 bases and J gave up 0 bases, with 14 bases separating them. This CDR3 region has 15 residues. Germline CDR1 SGHRS, CDR2 YFSETQ.

The rearrangement uses TRBV5-1 and TRBJ1-2, with TRBD1 matching over 7 bases. Germline trimming cut 0 bases from V and 8 bases from J; bases unmatched to any gene: 19. Germline-derived CDR1 and CDR2 are SGHRS and YFSETQ. The CDR3 runs 18 residues. The CDR3 is CASSLGLGTDQRLGGYTF. The CDR3 region has the DNA TGCGCCAGCAGCTTGGGCCTTGGGACAGACCAACGTTTAGGAGGCTACACCTTC.

This chain joins TRBV28 and TRBJ1-3; D gene uncertain. From germline, CDR1 is MDHEN and CDR2 SYDVKM. V was trimmed by 3 bases and J by 4 bases, leaving 10 bases between them. The CDR3 spans 14 residues. CDR3 nucleotide sequence: TGTGCCAGCAGTTTGGTGAGGGCCGGAAACACCATATATTTT. This encodes CASSLVRAGNTIYF.

The CDR3: CASSKQTSGASYNEQFF. The DNA of the CDR3 is TGTGCCAGCAGTAAACAGACTAGCGGGGCCTCCTACAATGAGCAGTTCTTC. This rearrangement joins TRBV7-2 to TRBJ2-1; 11 positions agree with TRBD2. The V and J ends lost 6 bases and 0 bases, in that order; junction bases with no gene match: 7. The CDR3 is 17 amino acids. Germline CDR1 SGHTA, CDR2 FQGNSA.

This chain uses TRBV20-1 with TRBJ1-1; no firm D call. V dropped 6 bases and J dropped 4 bases, with 9 bases sitting between them. The CDR3 covers 11 residues. The V gene's germline CDR1 is DFQATT and CDR2 SNEGSKA (reference sequence). The CDR3 sequence: CSAMRRTEAFF. The CDR3 nucleotides are TGCAGTGCGATGAGGCGCACTGAAGCTTTCTTT.

About this clone itself: The junction departs from the called germline gene at one end, perhaps through a read error. This chain joins TRBV19 and TRBJ2-4; 9 bases are a match to TRBD2. The CDR3 runs 13 residues. Germline values: CDR1 LNHDA, CDR2 SQIVND (reference sequence). CDR3 residues: CASQTSGKNSQYF. The CDR3 DNA reads TGTGCCTCCCAGACTAGCGGAAAAAACAGTCAGTACTTC.

This chain links TRBV28 with TRBJ2-1, with D possibly TRBD2 on 5 matching bases. The CDR3 totals 12 residues. Germline V gives CDR1 MDHEN, CDR2 SYDVKM. Between the trimmed V and J ends, which lost 7 bases and 8 bases, there was a span of 12 bases. Here the CDR3 reads CASNEGRHEQFF. CDR3 bases: TGTGCCAGCAACGAAGGGAGACATGAGCAGTTCTTC.

This clone has just one count. The chain is built from TRBV5-1 and TRBJ2-2, with no clear D. V was cut by 0 bases and J by 5 bases, with 5 bases left in between. The germline V gene has CDR1 SGHRS and CDR2 YFSETQ. CDR3 size: 13 residues. Here the CDR3 DNA reads TGCGCCAGCAGCTTGGCGGAGACCGGGGAGCTGTTTTTT. As protein: CASSLAETGELFF.

CDR3 protein: CASSLSGGGYTF. The CDR3 nucleotides are TGTGCCAGCAGCCTTTCAGGGGGCGGCTACACCTTC. The J gene is TRBJ1-2, the V gene TRBV7-2, with 8 bases matching TRBD1. The CDR3 loop spans 12 amino acids. V shed 5 bases, J shed 8 bases, and the junction held 4 bases outside the gene matches. Germline assignment: CDR1 SGHTA and CDR2 FQGNSA.

This chain joins TRBV27 and TRBJ1-3; D not resolved. Germline values: CDR1 MNHEY, CDR2 SMNVEV (reference sequence). The CDR3 length is 17 residues. Between the trimmed V and J ends, which lost 5 bases and 0 bases, there was a span of 17 bases. The DNA for the CDR3 is TGTGCCAGCAGTCCCCGGACTCCAAGGAGCTCTGGAAACACCATATATTTT. It specifies CASSPRTPRSSGNTIYF.

This clone has a handful of counts. The chain couples TRBV5-6 to TRBJ2-2; no clear D gene. With 7 bases removed from V and 0 bases from J, the gap between germline ends came to 16 bases. Germline values: CDR1 SGHDT, CDR2 YYEEEE. This CDR3 is 16 amino acids long. CDR3 in DNA: TGTGCCAGCTCCCATCTGGCTTTCGCGAACACCGGGGAGCTGTTTTTT. Residues: CASSHLAFANTGELFF.

This chain connects TRBV7-9 to TRBJ2-7, with 9 bases that match TRBD1. Germline V lookup: CDR1 SEHNR, CDR2 FQNEAQ (reference sequence). Germline trimming cut 2 bases from V and 3 bases from J; bases unmatched to any gene: 2. This CDR3 comprises 14 residues. This CDR3 is CASSLRQGDYEQYF. CDR3 DNA sequence: TGTGCCAGCAGCTTAAGACAGGGGGACTACGAGCAGTACTTC.

The V and J genes are TRBV28 and TRBJ2-2, with TRBD2 identical over 10 bases. With V trimmed by 2 bases and J by 4 bases, 4 bases remained unmatched. CDR3 length: 16 residues. Germline loops: CDR1 MDHEN, CDR2 SYDVKM. The CDR3 loop is CASSLKREGATGELFF. DNA for the CDR3: TGTGCCAGCAGTTTAAAGCGGGAGGGCGCCACCGGGGAGCTGTTTTTT.

The chain's CDR3 is CASSLGGHGADTQYF. CDR3 nucleotide sequence: TGTGCCAGCAGTTTAGGGGGACATGGGGCAGATACGCAGTATTTT. The J gene is TRBJ2-3, the V gene TRBV6-5, with D possibly TRBD1 on 6 matching bases. Germline CDR1 MNHEY, CDR2 SVGAGI. The V gene lost 4 bases and the J gene lost 4 bases, with 15 bases spanning the gap. This CDR3 is 15 amino acids long.

Written as DNA, the CDR3 is TGCGCCAGCAGTGAGTCGAAACGGGAAATCTTCAATCAGCCCCAGCATTTT. Translation: CASSESKREIFNQPQHF. The chain has TRBV10-2 and TRBJ1-5; D is unclear. The germline gives CDR1 WSHSY, CDR2 SAAADI. Trimming stripped 0 bases from V and 3 bases from J, with 15 bases between. This CDR3 is 17 amino acids long.

This clone was picked up a small number of times. V gene TRBV4-1 combines with J gene TRBJ1-5; 11 bases match TRBD1. CDR1 is MGHRA, CDR2 YSYEKL, per germline. The V gene end was trimmed by 3 bases and the J gene end by 4 bases; junction bases not matched to a gene: 5. The CDR3 extends over 16 amino acids. The CDR3 DNA is TGCGCCAGCAGCCAGGGCGGACAGGGGGCAAATCAGCCCCAGCATTTT. It translates to CASSQGGQGANQPQHF.

Notes on this clone: The same CDR3 is also encoded by other DNA sequences in this sample. The chain is built from TRBV9 and TRBJ2-1; 7 nucleotides agree with TRBD2. V lost 2 bases and J lost 2; bases outside the gene matches: 4. The CDR3 is 15 residues long. Looked up from germline, CDR1 is SGDLS and CDR2 is YYNGEE. The CDR3, as DNA: TGTGCCAGCAGCGTTATAGCGGGCCCCTACAATGAGCAGTTCTTC. This translates into CASSVIAGPYNEQFF.

The chain has TRBV6-7 and TRBJ1-2, with no clear D. TRBV6-7 is labeled an ORF, and its function is uncertain. The CDR3 contains 13 residues. CDR3 bases: TGTATACCGACACCCATATGTAACTATGGCTACACCTTC. It specifies CIPTPICNYGYTF.

The rearrangement uses TRBV6-4 and TRBJ2-3; perhaps TRBD1 as D (7 bases). The V end lost 4 bases, the J end lost 2 bases, and 13 bases lay between the germline ends. Germline V gene sequence: CDR1 MRHNA, CDR2 SNTAGT. CDR3 length: 15 amino acids. The CDR3 spells CASSAAGQPTDTQYF. CDR3 DNA: TGTGCCAGCAGTGCGGCGGGACAGCCCACAGATACGCAGTATTTT.

The V gene is TRBV27, the J gene TRBJ1-2, with 7 positions matching TRBD1. Germline lookup yields CDR1 MNHEY and CDR2 SMNVEV (reference sequence). V dropped 5 bases and J dropped 8; count of bases not matched to a gene: 8. The CDR3 covers 13 residues. CDR3 in DNA: TGTGCCAGCAGTGCCCAGGGGGTGAGGGGCTACACCTTC. Translating it yields CASSAQGVRGYTF.

The chain employs TRBV10-3 and TRBJ1-3; 7 bases map to TRBD1. Trimming at V came to 3 bases and at J to 0 bases, leaving 5 bases not matched to a gene. Germline-derived CDR1 and CDR2 are ENHRY and SYGVKD. The CDR3 runs to 16 residues. CDR3 amino acids: CAISDGTESSGNTIYF. The CDR3 DNA follows: TGTGCCATCAGTGACGGGACAGAGAGCTCTGGAAACACCATATATTTT.

The V gene is TRBV5-4, the J gene TRBJ1-2; TRBD1 matches 7 bases. Germline CDR1 SGHNT, CDR2 YYREEE (reference sequence). The ends lost 2 bases at V and 5 bases at J; junction bases unmatched: 0. This CDR3 has 12 residues. CDR3 coding DNA: TGTGCCAGCAGCTTACAGGGGTATGGCTACACCTTC. This gives the protein CASSLQGYGYTF.

The rearrangement uses TRBV28 and TRBJ2-6; D remains unclear. The CDR3 length is 17 residues. The germline gives CDR1 MDHEN, CDR2 SYDVKM. V lost 2 bases to trimming and J lost 0 bases, with 11 bases between them. The CDR3 sequence: CASSLLPRVSGANVLTF. The CDR3 DNA reads as TGTGCCAGCAGTTTACTTCCCCGGGTCTCTGGGGCCAACGTCCTGACTTTC.

This clone was seen once. One end of the junction does not line up with germline, which may come from a read error. The chain is built from TRBV4-2 and TRBJ1-4, with D perhaps TRBD1 (5 bases). Looked up from germline, CDR1 is LGHNA and CDR2 is YNFKEQ. The CDR3 is 14 residues long. The CDR3 spells CASSQDRNNEKLFF. The CDR3 coding sequence is TGTGCCAGCAGTCAAGACAGAAATAATGAAAAACTGTTTTTT.

The chain combines TRBV29-1 with TRBJ2-1; 10 bases are shared with TRBD2. This CDR3 is 17 amino acids long. V lost 4 bases to trimming and J lost 2 bases; unmatched junction nucleotides: 11. Germline V CDR1 and CDR2: SQVTM, ANQGSEA. The CDR3 DNA follows: TGCAGCGTTGTGGGGCCCGCTAGCGGGGGAGCCTACAATGAGCAGTTCTTC. Its translation: CSVVGPASGGAYNEQFF.

This clone was observed a few times. The V call is TRBV28, the J call TRBJ2-5; 7 bases line up with TRBD1. V was pared by 6 bases and J by 5 bases, with 12 bases of the junction left unmatched. Looked up from germline, CDR1 is MDHEN and CDR2 is SYDVKM. The CDR3 runs to 15 residues. The CDR3 is CASSPDRVRRETQYF. CDR3 bases: TGTGCCAGCAGCCCCGACAGGGTCAGAAGGGAGACCCAGTACTTC.

The chain uses TRBV19 and TRBJ2-7, with D possibly TRBD1 on 7 matching bases. This CDR3 is 15 amino acids long. Between the trimmed V and J ends, which lost 6 bases and 2 bases, there was a span of 17 bases. Germline V lookup: CDR1 LNHDA, CDR2 SQIVND (reference sequence). CDR3 in DNA: TGTGCCAGTAGACCCCAGGGGGAGGCCACCTACGAGCAGTACTTC. It translates to CASRPQGEATYEQYF.

This rearrangement joins TRBV5-1 to TRBJ1-1; D uncertain. This CDR3 contains 14 residues. Trimming shortened V by 0 bases and J by 2 bases, and 8 bases separated the two germline ends. Germline CDR1 and CDR2: SGHRS and YFSETQ. The DNA for the CDR3 is TGCGCCAGCAGCTTGGTTGACATTAACACTGAAGCTTTCTTT. Translating gives CASSLVDINTEAFF.

The rearrangement links TRBV5-1 to TRBJ2-1; 8 bases are a match to TRBD1. Losses at the gene ends were 0 bases for V and 4 bases for J; bases not matched to a gene: 6. From germline, CDR1 is SGHRS and CDR2 YFSETQ. This CDR3 is 16 amino acids long. In nucleotides, the CDR3 is TGCGCCAGCAGCTTGGGCCAGGGGGCCTCATACAATGAGCAGTTCTTC. Translation gives CASSLGQGASYNEQFF.